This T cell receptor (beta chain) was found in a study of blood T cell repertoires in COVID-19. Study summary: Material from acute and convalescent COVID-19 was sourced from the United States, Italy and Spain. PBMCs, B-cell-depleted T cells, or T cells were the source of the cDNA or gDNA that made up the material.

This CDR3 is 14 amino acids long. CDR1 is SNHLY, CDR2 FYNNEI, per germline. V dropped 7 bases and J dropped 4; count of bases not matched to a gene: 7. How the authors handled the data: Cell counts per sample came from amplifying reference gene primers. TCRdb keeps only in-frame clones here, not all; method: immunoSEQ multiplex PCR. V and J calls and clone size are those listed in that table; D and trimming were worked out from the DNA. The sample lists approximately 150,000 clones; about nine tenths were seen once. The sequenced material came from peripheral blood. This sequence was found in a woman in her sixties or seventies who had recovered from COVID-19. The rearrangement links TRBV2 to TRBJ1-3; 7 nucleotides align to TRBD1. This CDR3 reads CASMLQGPGNTIYF. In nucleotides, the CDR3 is TGTGCCAGCATGCTACAGGGGCCAGGAAACACCATATATTTT.